The 4 T cell receptor beta chains given below trace back to one sample, sequenced in a study of blood T cell repertoires in COVID-19. The method was immunoSEQ multiplex PCR; TCRdb's version includes in-frame clones alone and lacks a portion of them. This sample yields about 120,000 clones, of which around 87% are seen a single time; 25% to 35% belongs to the top ten. Sequencing used peripheral blood. These receptors all come from a woman between 65 and 79 years old with acute or convalescent COVID-19.

Only one count was recorded for this clone. This chain joins TRBV5-1 and TRBJ1-2; perhaps TRBD1 as D (5 bases). In germline, CDR1 is SGHRS, CDR2 YFSETQ. The V gene lost 0 bases and the J gene lost 8 bases, with 11 bases spanning the gap. The CDR3 totals 13 residues. CDR3 protein: CASSLGRGGGYTF. The DNA for the CDR3 is TGCGCCAGCAGCTTGGGAAGGGGCGGCGGCTACACCTTC.

This chain links TRBV28 with TRBJ1-5; TRBD1 is a possible D gene (5 bases). The ends were cut back, 4 bases at V and 5 bases at J, with 18 bases in the middle. The CDR3 totals 16 residues. CDR1 and CDR2 (germline): MDHEN, SYDVKM. CDR3 loop: CASSSGGTINHQPQHF. CDR3 coding DNA: TGTGCCAGCAGTTCCGGCGGGACTATCAACCATCAGCCCCAGCATTTT.

The chain has TRBV5-1 and TRBJ2-3; 10 bases line up with TRBD1. The CDR3 has 14 residues. V shed 5 bases, J shed 4 bases, and the junction held 4 bases outside the gene matches. Germline CDR1 SGHRS, CDR2 YFSETQ. The CDR3 region is CASRAGQGSDTQYF. In DNA form, the CDR3 reads TGCGCCAGCAGGGCGGGACAGGGGTCAGATACGCAGTATTTT.

CDR3 sequence: CASTVQSRDNEQFF. The CDR3 DNA reads as TGTGCCAGCACTGTGCAATCCAGGGACAATGAGCAGTTCTTC. The V gene is TRBV28, the J gene TRBJ2-1; possible D gene TRBD1, 5 bases. This CDR3 contains 14 residues. Germline CDR1 MDHEN, CDR2 SYDVKM. Trimming cost V 7 bases and J 5 bases, with 15 bases left between them.